This T cell receptor beta chain comes out of a study of T cells in Graves' hyperthyroidism and ophthalmopathy (dated by TCRdb to between 2018 and 2021). Broadly, across the study: Peripheral blood samples were taken at the time of initial diagnosis, prior to any treatment. To identify distinguishing TCR V-J signatures, a discovery cohort of about 95 patients was used, comprising some 45 with Graves' ophthalmopathy and roughly 60 with stable Graves' hyperthyroidism. Prospective prediction of ophthalmopathy was tested in an independent validation cohort of fewer than 20 hyperthyroidism patients and approximately 17 patients who later progressed to ophthalmopathy. The 100 discovery patients were randomly divided into training and test sets at a 7:3 ratio. In addition, the study compared T-cell repertoires in thyroid tissue and in blood from roughly 6 Graves' hyperthyroidism patients. After sampling, hyperthyroidism patients received methimazole starting at 30 mg daily, and ophthalmopathy patients received high-dose intravenous methylprednisolone. The paper describes TCR Vbeta CDR3 sequencing of about 140 peripheral blood samples, made up of roughly 40 ophthalmopathy patients, some 76 hyperthyroidism patients and 17 progressor patients. The full study reports these points: No statistical method was used to set the sample size in advance, and investigators knew the group allocation. A 13 V-J signature model separated ophthalmopathy from stable hyperthyroidism, with around 90% sensitivity and just under 84% specificity in cross-validation and 80%/75% in testing. Most expanded thyroid clonotypes (frequency above 0.001) were also found in blood, which suggests that blood repertoires may mirror thyroid immune responses. In validation, the model predicted progression to ophthalmopathy a median of about 6 months before onset, with about 67% sensitivity and almost 75% specificity.

The TCR beta CDR3 regions were amplified from RNA transcripts. The TCR CDR3 was subjected to a first round of RT-PCR using the HTBI primer set and the Qiagen OneStep RT-PCR kit. Libraries were constructed in a second round of multiplex PCR, after which size selection and purification were performed. Sequencing of the libraries was done on an Illumina HiSeq2000 using paired-end 100 bp reads. The authors' pipeline ran thus. Raw data were processed with SOAPnuke, discarding reads with adapters, uncalled bases, mean Phred below 15, or no exact constant-primer or identifier match. COPE v1.2.5 was used to merge the high-quality paired reads, and each unique nucleotide sequence was defined as a clonotype. MiTCR v1.1 was used to align the clonotypes against IMGT TRBV, TRBD and TRBJ reference segments. Analysis was restricted to V-J combinations with a frequency above 0.0001, which covered 98% to 99.2% of repertoires. A TCS score was defined as the ratio between F50 (clonal expansion) and ExV (chaos), using BLOSUM62-based TCRdist between CDR3 peptides within each V-J. Welch's t-statistics and random forest reduced around 520 V-J features to roughly 13, which were used in a naive Bayes classifier (R e1071). Starting from the raw public reads, TCRdb applied fastp trimming at Q25, assembled clones with MiXCR and retained in-frame beta chains. Identical CDR3 proteins give one entry, which carries the most common genes and DNA. The V and J calls and clone size are TCRdb's, not the authors'. Here the sample has around 350,000 distinct CDR3 sequences; 15% to 20% occur a single time. The ten largest clones add up to around 3.4% of the sample.

Many counts were recorded for this clonotype. There is no known antigen for this receptor. The sample holds no much larger clone one base away, and base qualities are not on file. CDR1 is given as MDHEN and CDR2 as SYDVKM, both from the germline V gene. Trimming removed 10 bases from V and 2 bases from J, leaving 14 bases between the germline ends. The CDR3 covers 13 residues, taking in both the cysteine and the phenylalanine. Just the 39-base CDR3 DNA is kept, in frame starting at base 1. A patient counted as having stable Graves' hyperthyroidism if no progression to ophthalmopathy occurred over 18 months of follow-up. Hyperthyroidism patients were aged 18 to 65 years and newly diagnosed, with disease duration of less than 2 months. The study excluded patients with uncontrolled infections, other autoimmune diseases, pregnancy or lactation. Diagnoses relied on clinical symptoms, serum thyroxine and TRAb, thyroid ultrasound and orbital computed tomography. PBMCs were separated from roughly 10 ml of fresh peripheral blood using Ficoll-Paque density gradient centrifugation. Total RNA was extracted with Trizol reagent, and quality was checked on an Agilent 2100 Bioanalyzer.

The sequence links TRBV28 to TRBJ2-5; TRBD1 is possibly the D segment (6 matching bases). The source is a woman between 18 and 29 years old with Graves' hyperthyroidism. The source material was blood. The nucleotide sequence is given as TGTGCCACCGAACAGGGTGGGCAAGAGACCCAGTACTTC. Its protein reads: CATEQGGQETQYF.